This T cell receptor beta chain was identified in a study of T-cell memory formation after mild COVID-19 (dated by TCRdb to the early 2020s). General notes on the study: TCR sequence clusters from the two donors were found to be largely donor specific. In a couple of donors, T-cell clones that expanded and contracted after mild COVID-19 were tracked by sequencing TCRalpha and TCRbeta repertoires over time. Two young, previously healthy adult volunteers made up the cohort, one male and one female. What the work shows at the level of the full study, not this receptor alone: Contracting CD4+ clones were located mainly in the CM and EM memory subsets, whereas CD8+ clones were found to be enriched in EMRA. Balanced CD4/CD8 phenotypes were observed for clones contracting from day 15 to 85, whereas a bias towards CD4+ was observed for a second wave of clones expanding from day 15 to 37. Whether the second-wave clones peaking on day 37 were SARS-CoV-2 specific was not confirmed. The study covered only two mild cases, and larger cohorts including severe cases with pre-infection samples were considered necessary. Some responding clones were detected in pre-infection memory, suggesting pre-existing cross-reactive memory T cells joined the SARS-CoV-2 response.

Ficoll-Paque density gradient centrifugation was used to isolate PBMCs. Instrument used: Illumina NovaSeq 6000. TCRalpha and TCRbeta cDNA libraries were built by 5'RACE with constant-segment primers, adding sample barcodes and unique molecular identifiers. RNA was extracted from every sample with Trizol reagent. Library amplification was performed in two PCR steps, and a second sample barcode and Illumina TruSeq adapters were introduced in the second step. Libraries were sequenced on an Illumina NovaSeq with 2 x 150 bp paired-end reads. The source study handled its data this way. The reads were demultiplexed and collapsed into UMI-guided consensus sequences using migec v1.2.7. With mixcr v2.1.11, UMI consensuses were aligned to TRA and TRB V and J templates and assembled into clonotypes. A clonotype was counted as expanded or contracted only when both edgeR and NoisET called the clonotype significant, with the noise models trained on biological replicates. For edgeR calls, the thresholds were a false discovery rate-adjusted p below 0.01 and a log2 fold-change of 1. PCA with hierarchical clustering of max-normalized trajectories of the 1000 most abundant clonotypes was used as exploratory dynamics analysis. Separately sequenced CD4+ and CD8+ repertoires were used to assign the CD4 or CD8 phenotype of responding clones. TCRdb reworked the public reads: Q25 trimming with fastp, MiXCR clone assembly, productive beta chains retained. CDR3 protein sequences are deduplicated, and each keeps its most common genes and DNA. The V and J calls here are based on TCRdb, not the publication. For this sample there are tens of thousands of distinct CDR3 sequences; around 27% appear just once. Of the sample, approximately 45% is held by the ten largest clones.

A remark on this clonotype: Its antigen target is currently unknown. No clone much larger than this one lies a single base away; base qualities are absent.

Including the terminal cysteine and phenylalanine, the CDR3 comprises 16 residues. Just CDR3 DNA is preserved here, 48 bases in frame from base 1. V is cut back by 7 bases and J by 0 bases, with 7 bases in the junction unmatched. The CDR1 and CDR2 encoded by the germline V gene are MNHEY and SVGEGT. This sequence uses TRBV6-2 or TRBV6-3 and TRBJ2-1, with TRBD2 matching 9 junction bases. This receptor was taken from a man aged 18 to 30 who had mild COVID-19 (a few samples of this study predate the infection). The sample titles of this study are shuffled in the database, so cell type and time point are left out; the donor was told from shared clones. The sequencing sample was made of PBMCs or a T cell subset sorted from them (not recorded which). The nucleotide sequence reads as follows: TGTGCCAGCATCCCTAGCGGGGCCTACTCCTACAATGAGCAGTTCTTC. Its amino acids are CASIPSGAYSYNEQFF.